These T cell receptor beta chains were read from a single sample in a study of blood T cells in healthy people across ages. TCRdb re-called the 5' RACE reads through MiXCR, storing one row per CDR3 protein. The sample carries 1.5 million to 2 million distinct CDR3 sequences, roughly 52% recorded once. Specimen: blood. Every receptor here comes from a woman aged 40 to 55 in good health. The CDR3 runs from the conserved cysteine through the conserved F or W. The D gene is left open where the match is weak. Clone size appears in some rows only: once, few, many, or a class for an expanded clone.

v_call	clone_size	j_call	d_call	cdr3_nt	cdr3_aa
TRBV13	few	TRBJ2-3	NA	TGTGCCAGCGATCGGGGACCCACAGATACGCAGTATTTT	CASDRGPTDTQYF
TRBV9	NA	TRBJ1-5	NA	TGTGCCAGCAGCGTAACAGGGTATAGAGGCAATCAGCCCCAGCATTTT	CASSVTGYRGNQPQHF
TRBV10-1	NA	TRBJ2-7	TRBD2	TGCGCCAGCAGTGAGGGACTAGTGACGGACGAGCAGTACTTC	CASSEGLVTDEQYF
TRBV24-1	NA	TRBJ2-5	TRBD1	TGTGCCACCAGGGACAGGTCCGTTCAAGAGACCCAGTACTTC	CATRDRSVQETQYF
TRBV25-1	NA	TRBJ2-3	TRBD2	TGTGCCAGTCGGCCCGGGGGGGCCTTAGATACGCAGTATTTT	CASRPGGALDTQYF
TRBV20-1	NA	TRBJ2-7	TRBD1	TGCAGTGCTAGTGGCGGCAGGGGGTCCTACGAGCAGTACTTC	CSASGGRGSYEQYF
TRBV12-3/TRBV12-4	NA	TRBJ2-5	TRBD1	TGTGCCAGCAGTTTCCGGACAGGGATAATGGGAGAGACCCAGTACTTC	CASSFRTGIMGETQYF
TRBV6-1	NA	TRBJ2-6	TRBD1	TGTGCCAGCAGAGACGGGACAGGGGGCATTGGGGCCAACGTCCTGACTTTC	CASRDGTGGIGANVLTF
TRBV4-2	NA	TRBJ1-6	NA	TGTGCCAGCAGCCAAGATCGACTATTACATTCACCCCTCCACTTT	CASSQDRLLHSPLHF
TRBV5-5	NA	TRBJ2-3	NA	TGTGCCAGCAGTTTTGACAGGACCGCTCACGATACGCAGTATTTT	CASSFDRTAHDTQYF
TRBV6-6	few	TRBJ2-6	NA	TGTGCCACAGACCCGTCTGGGGCCAACGTCCTGACTTTC	CATDPSGANVLTF
TRBV28	NA	TRBJ1-2	NA	TGTGCCAGCAGTTTACGGACGCCCCGCTACACCTTC	CASSLRTPRYTF
TRBV6-5	NA	TRBJ2-7	NA	TGTGCCAGCAGTTTTCGAACGGAGCAGTACTTC	CASSFRTEQYF
TRBV6-5	NA	TRBJ1-2	NA	TGTGCCAGCAGTTTTTACGGGAATGGCTACACCTTC	CASSFYGNGYTF
TRBV4-2	NA	TRBJ2-3	TRBD2	TGTGCCAGCAGCCAAGATTCTCAGCGGGGGAAAGATACGCAGTATTTT	CASSQDSQRGKDTQYF
TRBV4-3	NA	TRBJ1-4	TRBD1	TGCGCCAGCAGCTTCGAGGGGGCAGCGGATGAAAAACTGTTTTTT	CASSFEGAADEKLFF
TRBV5-1	NA	TRBJ1-4	NA	TGCGCCAGCAGCTCCGGGTATCATACAGGAGGGACTAATGAAAAACTGTTTTTT	CASSSGYHTGGTNEKLFF